These 15 T cell receptor beta chains came from one sample sequenced in a study of cytomegalovirus exposure and HLA in healthy donors. Clones were sequenced by immunoSEQ multiplex PCR, and TCRdb holds only the in-frame ones, with some missing. The data show approximately 76,000 clones, roughly 94% seen once. Sequenced: PBMCs. The receptor set was obtained from a woman aged 18-29 years in good health and CMV-seropositive.

The genes are TRBV5-1 and TRBJ2-7; 7 bases align to TRBD2. Germline V CDR1 and CDR2: SGHRS, YFSETQ. This CDR3 is built from 16 residues. V lost 3 bases to trimming and J lost 6 bases; unmatched junction nucleotides: 15. As DNA, the CDR3 is TGCGCCAGCAGCTGGGTCGGGGGGAGGGTATCTGGCGAGCAGTACTTC. Its protein is CASSWVGGRVSGEQYF.

The gene calls are TRBV11-2 and TRBJ1-1; D is uncertain. Trimming removed 1 base from V and 5 bases from J, with 8 bases in between. Germline loops: CDR1 SGHAT, CDR2 FQNNGV. This CDR3 contains 13 residues. CDR3 sequence: CASSLGRGTEAFF. The CDR3 nucleotides read TGTGCCAGCAGCTTAGGACGGGGTACTGAAGCTTTCTTT.

The chain couples TRBV7-9 to TRBJ1-2; 9 nucleotides line up with TRBD1. This CDR3 is 14 amino acids long. The germline V gene encodes CDR1 SEHNR and CDR2 FQNEAQ (reference sequence). Trimming cost V 5 bases and J 7 bases; bases outside gene matches: 8. The CDR3 DNA follows: TGTGCCAGCAGCCCGACAGGGGGGGCCTTTGGCTACACCTTC. This translates into CASSPTGGAFGYTF.

The rearrangement uses TRBV6-1 and TRBJ2-3, with 7 bases fitting TRBD1. V dropped 5 bases and J dropped 1; count of bases not matched to a gene: 6. Germline V gene sequence: CDR1 MNHNS, CDR2 SASEGT. The CDR3 totals 15 residues. As DNA, the CDR3 is TGTGCCAGCAGTTTACACAGGGGTGGCACAGATACGCAGTATTTT. It translates to CASSLHRGGTDTQYF.

V is TRBV5-1 and J is TRBJ1-2; no definite D call. V was trimmed by 0 bases and J by 4 bases, leaving 10 bases between them. The CDR3 is made up of 14 amino acids. Germline V gene data show CDR1 as SGHRS and CDR2 as YFSETQ. The CDR3 sequence is CASSLDTGSYGYTF. The CDR3 nucleotides are TGCGCCAGCAGCTTGGATACGGGTTCCTATGGCTACACCTTC.

In this sample, this clone turned up once. This rearrangement joins TRBV4-1 to TRBJ1-5; D is possibly TRBD1 (5 bases). This CDR3 contains 17 residues. V lost 4 bases, J lost 1 base, and 17 bases lay in between. Per germline, CDR1 MGHRA and CDR2 YSYEKL. The CDR3 coding sequence is TGCGCCAGCAGCCCTGGGAGCGGGGCAGGGAGCAATCAGCCCCAGCATTTT. This codes for CASSPGSGAGSNQPQHF.

This sequence joins TRBV19 and TRBJ1-1, with D perhaps TRBD1 (5 bases). This CDR3 is built from 17 residues. Germline CDR1 and CDR2: LNHDA and SQIVND (reference sequence). Deletions cut 5 bases from V and 0 bases from J, with 19 bases between. The CDR3 spells CASSPGYAGLLNTEAFF. In DNA form, the CDR3 reads TGTGCCAGTAGTCCAGGATATGCGGGACTGCTGAACACTGAAGCTTTCTTT.

This clone was detected once. The rearrangement joins TRBV10-3 to TRBJ2-1; TRBD2 matches at 8 bases. Looked up from germline, CDR1 is ENHRY and CDR2 is SYGVKD. CDR3 length: 15 residues. V dropped 4 bases and J dropped 7; count of bases not matched to a gene: 9. CDR3: CAISGQRGTQNEQFF. The CDR3 DNA sequence: TGTGCCATCAGTGGTCAGCGGGGGACCCAAAATGAGCAGTTCTTC.

V gene TRBV4-3 combines with J gene TRBJ2-2, with TRBD2 matching over 11 bases. The V segment lost 1 base and the J segment 3 bases; nucleotides outside the gene matches: 10. Germline lookup yields CDR1 LGHNA and CDR2 YSLEER. The CDR3 totals 19 residues. CDR3 region: CASSQVLVAGGPYTGELFF. The CDR3 DNA is TGCGCCAGCAGCCAAGTCCTTGTAGCGGGGGGGCCGTACACCGGGGAGCTGTTTTTT.

The chain has TRBV27 and TRBJ2-2; 11 bases are shared with TRBD1. The CDR3 length is 15 residues. Germline V gene data show CDR1 as MNHEY and CDR2 as SMNVEV (reference sequence). J was trimmed by 7 bases and V by 5 bases; bases with no gene match: 6. Written as DNA, the CDR3 is TGTGCCAGCAGTCTAGGACAGGGGGCGGTCGGGGAGCTGTTTTTT. Its protein is CASSLGQGAVGELFF.

The V and J genes are TRBV5-1 and TRBJ2-7; D unclear. This CDR3 has 16 residues. V shed 4 bases and J shed 0 bases, with 17 bases lying between them. CDR1 is SGHRS and CDR2 is YFSETQ in the germline V gene. This chain's CDR3 is CASSPLALRSSYEQYF. CDR3 DNA: TGCGCCAGCAGCCCCTTGGCTCTTAGGAGCTCCTACGAGCAGTACTTC.

The chain joins TRBV30 to TRBJ2-7; possibly TRBD2 for D (5 bases). V was shortened by 3 bases and J by 6 bases, with 15 bases between the two germline ends. Per germline, CDR1 GTSNPN and CDR2 SVGIG (reference sequence). CDR3 length: 13 amino acids. The DNA for the CDR3 is TGTGCCTGGAGGATGACTATGGGAAGCGAGCAGTACTTC. Translating it yields CAWRMTMGSEQYF.

In this sample, this clone turned up once. This chain uses TRBV4-1 with TRBJ1-2; 10 bases agree with TRBD1. The CDR3 has 15 residues. Germline V CDR1 and CDR2: MGHRA, YSYEKL. V lost 3 bases and J lost 6; bases outside the gene matches: 7. In DNA form, the CDR3 reads TGCGCCAGCAGCCAGTACCGGGACAGGGGACATGGCTACACCTTC. This gives the protein CASSQYRDRGHGYTF.

The gene calls are TRBV5-6 and TRBJ2-3; 13 nucleotides line up with TRBD2. There are 18 residues in the CDR3. Trimming removed 1 base from V and 0 bases from J; junction bases left unmatched: 5. CDR1 is SGHDT and CDR2 is YYEEEE in the germline V gene. The CDR3 loop is CASSLTSGGDTSTDTQYF. CDR3 nucleotide sequence: TGTGCCAGCAGCTTGACTAGCGGGGGGGATACTAGCACAGATACGCAGTATTTT. Based on the CDR3 plus reference TRBV5-6 and TRBJ2-3, the full variable domain is DAGVTQSPTHLIKTRGQQVTLRCSPKSGHDTVSWYQQALGQGPQFIFQYYEEEERQRGNFPDRFSGHQFPNYSSELNVNALLLGDSALYLCASSLTSGGDTSTDTQYFGPGTRLTVL.

The V and J genes are TRBV7-2 and TRBJ2-7; D might be TRBD2 (6 bases). CDR1 is SGHTA, CDR2 FQGNSA, per germline. The ends were cut back, 5 bases at V and 4 bases at J, with 12 bases in the middle. The CDR3 is 13 amino acids. The CDR3 DNA follows: TGTGCCAGCAGCCGCCGACTAGATTACGAGCAGTACTTC. Amino acid sequence: CASSRRLDYEQYF.